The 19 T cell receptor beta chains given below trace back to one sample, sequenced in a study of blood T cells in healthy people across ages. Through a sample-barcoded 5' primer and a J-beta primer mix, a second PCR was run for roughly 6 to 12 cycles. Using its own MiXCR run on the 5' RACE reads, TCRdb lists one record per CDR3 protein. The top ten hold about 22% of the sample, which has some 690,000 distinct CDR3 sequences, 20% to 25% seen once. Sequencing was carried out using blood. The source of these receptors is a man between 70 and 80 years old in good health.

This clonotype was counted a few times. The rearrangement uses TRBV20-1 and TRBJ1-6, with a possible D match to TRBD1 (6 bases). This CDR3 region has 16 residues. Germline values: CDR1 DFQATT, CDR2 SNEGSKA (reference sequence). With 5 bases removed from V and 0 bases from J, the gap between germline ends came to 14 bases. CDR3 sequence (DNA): TGCAGTGCTTCAGACAGGATTAGCTCCTATAATTCACCCCTCCACTTT. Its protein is CSASDRISSYNSPLHF.

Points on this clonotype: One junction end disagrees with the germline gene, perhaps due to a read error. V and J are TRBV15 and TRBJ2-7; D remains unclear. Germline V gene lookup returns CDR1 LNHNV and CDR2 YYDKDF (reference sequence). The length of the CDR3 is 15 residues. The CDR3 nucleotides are TGTGCCACCAGCAGAGTCTTGGCAACTCAAGAGACCCAGTGCTTC. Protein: CATSRVLATQETQCF.

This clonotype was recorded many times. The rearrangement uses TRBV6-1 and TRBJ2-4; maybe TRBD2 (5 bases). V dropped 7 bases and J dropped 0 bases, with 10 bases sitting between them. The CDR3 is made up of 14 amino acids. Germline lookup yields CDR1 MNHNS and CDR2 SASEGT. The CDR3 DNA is TGTGCCAGCACTCTAGCACAAGCCAAAAACATTCAGTACTTC. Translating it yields CASTLAQAKNIQYF.

The CDR3 loop is CASSPRLASGRKITGELFF. CDR3 bases: TGTGCCAGCAGCCCAAGACTGGCTAGCGGGAGGAAGATTACCGGGGAGCTGTTTTTT. The chain uses TRBV14 and TRBJ2-2, with 11 bases lining up with TRBD2. The germline V gene encodes CDR1 SGHDN and CDR2 FVKESK. After removal of 4 bases from V and 5 bases from J, the junction contained 15 bases not matched to a gene. The CDR3 consists of 19 residues.

As DNA, the CDR3 is TGTGCCAGCAGCGACGGACTAGGGGAGACCCAGTACTTC. It translates to CASSDGLGETQYF. The chain joins TRBV9 to TRBJ2-5, with 7 bases that match TRBD2. V dropped 3 bases and J dropped 5; count of bases not matched to a gene: 4. Germline CDR1 is SGDLS and CDR2 is YYNGEE. The CDR3 extends over 13 amino acids.

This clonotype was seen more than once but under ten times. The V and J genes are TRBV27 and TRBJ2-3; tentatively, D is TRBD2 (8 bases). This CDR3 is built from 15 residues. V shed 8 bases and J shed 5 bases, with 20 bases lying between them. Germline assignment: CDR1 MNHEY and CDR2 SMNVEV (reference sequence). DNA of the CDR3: TGTGCCAGCGGCCATGACAGGGCGGGGGGAGATACGCAGTATTTT. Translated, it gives CASGHDRAGGDTQYF.

Here the CDR3 reads CASSLRARGNTIYF. CDR3 DNA sequence: TGTGCCAGCAGCCTCCGGGCCCGTGGAAACACCATATATTTT. The chain is built from TRBV7-9 and TRBJ1-3, with D uncertain. V gave up 5 bases and J gave up 3 bases, with 11 bases separating them. CDR1 SEHNR and CDR2 FQNEAQ come from the germline V gene (reference sequence). There are 14 residues in the CDR3.

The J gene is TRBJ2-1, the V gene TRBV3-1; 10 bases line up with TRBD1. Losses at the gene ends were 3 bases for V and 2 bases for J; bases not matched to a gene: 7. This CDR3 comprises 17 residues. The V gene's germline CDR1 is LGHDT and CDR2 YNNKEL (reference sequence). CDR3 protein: CASSHLWTGGTYNEQFF. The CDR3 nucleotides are TGTGCCAGCAGCCACCTCTGGACAGGGGGAACCTACAATGAGCAGTTCTTC.

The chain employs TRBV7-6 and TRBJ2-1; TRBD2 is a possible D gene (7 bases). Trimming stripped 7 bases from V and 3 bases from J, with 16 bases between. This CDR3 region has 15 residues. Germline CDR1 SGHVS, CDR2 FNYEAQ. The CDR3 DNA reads TGTGCCAGCACCCGGGGAGGGACACACTACAATGAGCAGTTCTTC. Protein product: CASTRGGTHYNEQFF.

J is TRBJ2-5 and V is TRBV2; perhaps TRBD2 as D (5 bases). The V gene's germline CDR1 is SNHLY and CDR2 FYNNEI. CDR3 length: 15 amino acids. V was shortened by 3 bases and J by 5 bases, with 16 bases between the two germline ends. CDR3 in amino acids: CASSDTSVPGETQYF. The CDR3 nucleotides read TGTGCCAGCAGTGATACTAGTGTTCCGGGGGAGACCCAGTACTTC.

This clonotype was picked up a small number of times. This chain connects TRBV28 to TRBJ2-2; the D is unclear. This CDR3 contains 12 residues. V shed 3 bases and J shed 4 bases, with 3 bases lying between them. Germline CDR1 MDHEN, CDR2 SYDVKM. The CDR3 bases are TGTGCCAGCAGTTTTATCACCGGGGAGCTGTTTTTT. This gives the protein CASSFITGELFF. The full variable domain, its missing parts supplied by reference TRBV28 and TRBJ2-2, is DVKVTQSSRYLVKRTGEKVFLECVQDMDHENMFWYRQDPGLGLRLIYFSYDVKMKEKGDIPEGYSVSREKKERFSLILESASTNQTSMYLCASSFITGELFFGEGSRLTVL.

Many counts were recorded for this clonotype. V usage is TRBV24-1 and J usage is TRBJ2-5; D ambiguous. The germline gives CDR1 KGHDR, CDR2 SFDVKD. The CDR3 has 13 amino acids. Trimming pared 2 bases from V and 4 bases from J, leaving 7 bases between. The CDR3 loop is CATSDSSRETQYF. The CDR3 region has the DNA TGTGCCACCAGTGATTCCAGTCGAGAGACCCAGTACTTC.

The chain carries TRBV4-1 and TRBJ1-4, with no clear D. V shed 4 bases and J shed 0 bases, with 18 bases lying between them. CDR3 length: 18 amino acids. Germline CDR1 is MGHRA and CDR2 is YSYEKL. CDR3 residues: CASSLTYGPTATNEKLFF. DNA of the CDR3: TGCGCCAGCAGCCTTACATACGGACCGACTGCAACTAATGAAAAACTGTTTTTT.

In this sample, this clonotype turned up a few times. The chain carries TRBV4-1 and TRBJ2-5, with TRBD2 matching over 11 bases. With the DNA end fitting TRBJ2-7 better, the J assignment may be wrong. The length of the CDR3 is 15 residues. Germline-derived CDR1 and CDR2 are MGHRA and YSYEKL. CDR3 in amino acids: CASSHGWTSGYEQYF. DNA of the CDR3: TGCGCCAGCAGCCACGGATGGACTAGCGGGTACGAGCAGTACTTC.

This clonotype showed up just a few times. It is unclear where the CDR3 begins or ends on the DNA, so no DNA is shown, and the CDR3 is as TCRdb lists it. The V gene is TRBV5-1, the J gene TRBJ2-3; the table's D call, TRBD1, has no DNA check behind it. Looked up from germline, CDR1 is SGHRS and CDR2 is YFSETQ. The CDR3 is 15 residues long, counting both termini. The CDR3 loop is CASSLASGQADTQYF.

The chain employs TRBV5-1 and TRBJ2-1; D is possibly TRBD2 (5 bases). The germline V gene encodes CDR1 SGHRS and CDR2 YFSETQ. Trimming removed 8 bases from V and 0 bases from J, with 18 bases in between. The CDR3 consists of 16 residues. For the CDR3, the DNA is TGCGCCAGTCAGAATGTGCGGGTGAGCTCCTACAATGAGCAGTTCTTC. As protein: CASQNVRVSSYNEQFF.

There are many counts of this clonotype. Here the CDR3 reads CASTSVRETQYF. In nucleotides, the CDR3 is TGTGCCAGCACTAGCGTTCGAGAGACCCAGTACTTC. The V gene is TRBV12-3 or TRBV12-4, the J gene TRBJ2-5; perhaps TRBD2 as D (6 bases). V dropped 7 bases and J dropped 4 bases, with 10 bases sitting between them. The CDR3 totals 12 residues.

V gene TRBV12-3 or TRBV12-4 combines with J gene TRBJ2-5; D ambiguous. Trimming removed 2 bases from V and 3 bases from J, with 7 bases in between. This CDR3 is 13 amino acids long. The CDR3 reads CASSLRLKETQYF. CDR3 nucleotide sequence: TGTGCCAGCAGTTTAAGATTGAAAGAGACCCAGTACTTC.

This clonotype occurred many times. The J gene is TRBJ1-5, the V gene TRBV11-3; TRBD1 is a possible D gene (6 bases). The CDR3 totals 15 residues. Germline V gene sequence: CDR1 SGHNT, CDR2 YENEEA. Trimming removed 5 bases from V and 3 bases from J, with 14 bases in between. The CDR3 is CASSPQGRYNQPQHF. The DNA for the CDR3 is TGTGCCAGCAGCCCTCAGGGGCGCTACAATCAGCCCCAGCATTTT. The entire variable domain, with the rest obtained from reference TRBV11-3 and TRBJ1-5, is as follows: EAGVVQSPRYKIIEKKQPVAFWCNPISGHNTLYWYLQNLGQGPELLIRYENEEAVDDSQLPKDRFSAERLKGVDSTLKIQPAELGDSAVYLCASSPQGRYNQPQHFGDGTRLSIL.